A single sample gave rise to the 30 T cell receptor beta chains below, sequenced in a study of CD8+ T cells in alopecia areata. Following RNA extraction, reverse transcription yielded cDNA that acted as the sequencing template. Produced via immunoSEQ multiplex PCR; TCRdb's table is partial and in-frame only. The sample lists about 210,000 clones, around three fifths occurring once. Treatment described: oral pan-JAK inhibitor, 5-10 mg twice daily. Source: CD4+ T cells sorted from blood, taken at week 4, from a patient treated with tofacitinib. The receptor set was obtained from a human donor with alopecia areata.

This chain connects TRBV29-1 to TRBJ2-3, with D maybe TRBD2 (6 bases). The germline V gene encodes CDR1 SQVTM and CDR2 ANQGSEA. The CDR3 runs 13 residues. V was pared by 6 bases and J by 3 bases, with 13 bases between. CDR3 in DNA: TGCAGCGTAACGACTAGTATGACAGATACGCAGTATTTT. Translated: CSVTTSMTDTQYF.

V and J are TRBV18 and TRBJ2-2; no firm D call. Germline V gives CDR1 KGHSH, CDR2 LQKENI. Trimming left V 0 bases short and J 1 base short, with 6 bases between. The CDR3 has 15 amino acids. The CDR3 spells CASSPPTVNTGELFF. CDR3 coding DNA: TGTGCCAGCTCACCACCGACGGTGAACACCGGGGAGCTGTTTTTT.

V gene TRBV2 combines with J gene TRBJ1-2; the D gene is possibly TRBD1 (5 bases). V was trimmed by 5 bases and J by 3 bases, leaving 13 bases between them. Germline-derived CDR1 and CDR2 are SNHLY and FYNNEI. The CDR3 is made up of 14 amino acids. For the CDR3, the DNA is TGTGCCAGCAGTAGGCAGGGTCAGGACTATGGCTACACCTTC. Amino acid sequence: CASSRQGQDYGYTF.

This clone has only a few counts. The CDR3 here is CAWSGDSNQPQHF. CDR3 sequence (DNA): TGTGCCTGGAGTGGTGATAGCAATCAGCCCCAGCATTTT. The chain links TRBV30 to TRBJ1-5; D is unresolved. V gave up 1 base and J gave up 0 bases, with 4 bases separating them. Germline V CDR1 and CDR2: GTSNPN, SVGIG (reference sequence). The CDR3 length is 13 residues.

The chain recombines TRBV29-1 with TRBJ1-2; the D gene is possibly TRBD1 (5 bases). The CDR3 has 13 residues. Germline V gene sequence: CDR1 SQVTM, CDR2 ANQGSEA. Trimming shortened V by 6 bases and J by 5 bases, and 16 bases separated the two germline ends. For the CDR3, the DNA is TGCAGCGTGGAAAAGGGGCAGGGATATGGCTACACCTTC. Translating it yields CSVEKGQGYGYTF. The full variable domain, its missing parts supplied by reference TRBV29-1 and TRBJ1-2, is SAVISQKPSRDICQRGTSLTIQCQVDSQVTMMFWYRQQPGQSLTLIATANQGSEATYESGFVIDKFPISRPNLTFSTLTVSNMSPEDSSIYLCSVEKGQGYGYTFGSGTRLTVV.

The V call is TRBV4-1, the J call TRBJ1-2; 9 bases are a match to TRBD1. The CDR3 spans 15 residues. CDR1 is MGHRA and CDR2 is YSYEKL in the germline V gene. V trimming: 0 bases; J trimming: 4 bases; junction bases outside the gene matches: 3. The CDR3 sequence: CASSQDWTGAYGYTF. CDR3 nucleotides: TGCGCCAGCAGCCAAGATTGGACAGGGGCCTATGGCTACACCTTC.

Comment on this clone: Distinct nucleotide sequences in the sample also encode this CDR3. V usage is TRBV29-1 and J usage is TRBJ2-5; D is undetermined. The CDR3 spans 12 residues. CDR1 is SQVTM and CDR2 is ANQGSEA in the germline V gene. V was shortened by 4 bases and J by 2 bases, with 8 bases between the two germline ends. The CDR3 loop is CSVVRGQETQYF. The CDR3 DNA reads TGCAGCGTTGTGCGAGGTCAAGAGACCCAGTACTTC.

Here the CDR3 DNA reads TGCAGCGTTGGCCGGACAGGGGTAGGGGCCGGGGAGCTGTTTTTT. This codes for CSVGRTGVGAGELFF. The chain is built from TRBV29-1 and TRBJ2-2, with 9 bases fitting TRBD1. CDR3 length: 15 amino acids. V was clipped by 4 bases and J by 6 bases; unmatched bases: 9. CDR1 SQVTM and CDR2 ANQGSEA come from the germline V gene.

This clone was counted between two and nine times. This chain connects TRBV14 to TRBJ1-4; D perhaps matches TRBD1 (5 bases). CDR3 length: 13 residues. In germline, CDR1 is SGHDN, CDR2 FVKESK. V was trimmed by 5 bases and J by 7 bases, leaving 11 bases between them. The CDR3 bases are TGTGCCAGCAGCGGAGGGGTATCTGAAAAACTGTTTTTT. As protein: CASSGGVSEKLFF. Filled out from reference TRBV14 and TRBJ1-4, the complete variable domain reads EAGVTQFPSHSVIEKGQTVTLRCDPISGHDNLYWYRRVMGKEIKFLLHFVKESKQDESGMPNNRFLAERTGGTYSTLKVQPAELEDSGVYFCASSGGVSEKLFFGSGTQLSVL.

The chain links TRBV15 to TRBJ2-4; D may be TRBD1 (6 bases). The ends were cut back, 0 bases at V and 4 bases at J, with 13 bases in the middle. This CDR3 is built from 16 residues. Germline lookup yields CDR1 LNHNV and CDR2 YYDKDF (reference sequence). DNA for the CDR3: TGTGCCACCAGCAGAGATATTGACAGGAGAAAAAACATTCAGTACTTC. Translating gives CATSRDIDRRKNIQYF. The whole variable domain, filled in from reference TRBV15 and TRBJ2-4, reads DAMVIQNPRYQVTQFGKPVTLSCSQTLNHNVMYWYQQKSSQAPKLLFHYYDKDFNNEADTPDNFQSRRPNTSFCFLDIRSPGLGDTAMYLCATSRDIDRRKNIQYFGAGTRLSVL.

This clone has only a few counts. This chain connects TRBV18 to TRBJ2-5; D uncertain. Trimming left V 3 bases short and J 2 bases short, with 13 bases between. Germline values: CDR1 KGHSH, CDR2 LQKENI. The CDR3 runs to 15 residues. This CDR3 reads CASSPPGRSQETQYF. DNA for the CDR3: TGTGCCAGCTCACCCCCCGGAAGGTCGCAAGAGACCCAGTACTTC.

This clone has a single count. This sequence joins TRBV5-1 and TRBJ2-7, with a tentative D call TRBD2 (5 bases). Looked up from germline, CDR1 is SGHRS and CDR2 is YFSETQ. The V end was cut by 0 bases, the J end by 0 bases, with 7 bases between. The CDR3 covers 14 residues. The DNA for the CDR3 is TGCGCCAGCAGCTTGGCGACTACCTCCTACGAGCAGTACTTC. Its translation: CASSLATTSYEQYF.

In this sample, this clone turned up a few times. In DNA, the CDR3 is TGCAGCGTGACGGGACCCCAAGAGACCCAGTACTTC. Translated: CSVTGPQETQYF. This chain connects TRBV29-1 to TRBJ2-5; D may be TRBD1 or TRBD2 (5 bases each). Between the trimmed V and J ends, which lost 6 bases and 1 base, there was a span of 9 bases. CDR3 length equals 12 residues. CDR1 is SQVTM and CDR2 is ANQGSEA in the germline V gene.

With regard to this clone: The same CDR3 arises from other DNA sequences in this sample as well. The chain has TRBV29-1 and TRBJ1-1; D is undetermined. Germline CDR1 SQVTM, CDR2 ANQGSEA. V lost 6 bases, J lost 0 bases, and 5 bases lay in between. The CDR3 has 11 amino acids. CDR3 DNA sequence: TGCAGCGTCGTCATGAACACTGAAGCTTTCTTT. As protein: CSVVMNTEAFF.

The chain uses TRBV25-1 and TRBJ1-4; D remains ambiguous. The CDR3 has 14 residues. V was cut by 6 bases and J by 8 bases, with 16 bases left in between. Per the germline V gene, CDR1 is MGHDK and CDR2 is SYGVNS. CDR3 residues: CASSFARVVEKLFF. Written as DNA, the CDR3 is TGTGCCAGCAGCTTCGCAAGGGTTGTGGAAAAACTGTTTTTT.

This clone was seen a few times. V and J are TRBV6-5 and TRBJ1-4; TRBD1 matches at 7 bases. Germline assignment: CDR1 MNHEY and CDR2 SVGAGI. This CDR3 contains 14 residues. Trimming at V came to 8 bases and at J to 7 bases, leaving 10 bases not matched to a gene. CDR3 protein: CASGNRGAGEKLFF. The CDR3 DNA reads TGTGCCAGCGGAAACAGGGGAGCGGGTGAAAAACTGTTTTTT.

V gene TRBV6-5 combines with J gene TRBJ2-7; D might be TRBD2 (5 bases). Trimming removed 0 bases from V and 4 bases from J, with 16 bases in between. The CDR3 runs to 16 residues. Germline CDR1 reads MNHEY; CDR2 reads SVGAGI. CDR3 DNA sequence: TGTGCCAGCAGTTACTCGATGACGGGGATGATGTACGAGCAGTACTTC. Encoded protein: CASSYSMTGMMYEQYF.

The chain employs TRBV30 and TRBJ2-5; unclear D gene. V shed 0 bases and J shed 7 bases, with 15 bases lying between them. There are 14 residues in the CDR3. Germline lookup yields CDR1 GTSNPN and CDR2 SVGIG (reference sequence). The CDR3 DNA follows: TGTGCCTGGAGTGTACAGAACTTTGCGAGGACCCAGTACTTC. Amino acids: CAWSVQNFARTQYF. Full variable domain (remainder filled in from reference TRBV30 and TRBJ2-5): SQTIHQWPATLVQPVGSPLSLECTVEGTSNPNLYWYRQAAGRGLQLLFYSVGIGQISSEVPQNLSASRPQDRQFILSSKKLLLSDSGFYLCAWSVQNFARTQYFGPGTRLLVL.

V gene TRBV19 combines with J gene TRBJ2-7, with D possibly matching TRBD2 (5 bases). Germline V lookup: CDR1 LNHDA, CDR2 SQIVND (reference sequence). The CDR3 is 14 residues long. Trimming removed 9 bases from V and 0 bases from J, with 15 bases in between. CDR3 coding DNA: TGTGCCAGCTCGGGAAGGCCTAGCTCCTACGAGCAGTACTTC. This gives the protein CASSGRPSSYEQYF.

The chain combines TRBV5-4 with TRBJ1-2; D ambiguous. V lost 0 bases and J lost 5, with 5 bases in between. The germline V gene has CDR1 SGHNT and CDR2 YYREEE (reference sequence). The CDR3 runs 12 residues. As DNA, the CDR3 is TGTGCCAGCAGCTTGGAAACATATGGCTACACCTTC. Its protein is CASSLETYGYTF.

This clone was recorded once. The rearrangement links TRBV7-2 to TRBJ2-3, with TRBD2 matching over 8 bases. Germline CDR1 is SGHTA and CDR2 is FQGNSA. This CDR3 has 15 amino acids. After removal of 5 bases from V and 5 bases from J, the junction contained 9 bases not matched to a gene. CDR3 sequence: CASSAPGGAKDTQYF. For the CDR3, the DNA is TGTGCCAGCAGCGCCCCGGGGGGGGCAAAAGATACGCAGTATTTT.

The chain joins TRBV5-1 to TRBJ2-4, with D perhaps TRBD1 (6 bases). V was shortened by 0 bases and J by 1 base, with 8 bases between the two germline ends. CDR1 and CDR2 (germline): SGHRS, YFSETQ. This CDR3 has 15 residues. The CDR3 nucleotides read TGCGCCAGCAGCTTGGCAGGGGATGCCAAAAACATTCAGTACTTC. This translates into CASSLAGDAKNIQYF.

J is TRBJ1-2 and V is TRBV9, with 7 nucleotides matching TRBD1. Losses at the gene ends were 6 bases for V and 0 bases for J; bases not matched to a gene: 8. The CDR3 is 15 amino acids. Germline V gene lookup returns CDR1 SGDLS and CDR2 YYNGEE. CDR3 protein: CASTQTGASNYGYTF. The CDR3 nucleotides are TGTGCCAGCACACAAACAGGGGCGTCTAACTATGGCTACACCTTC.

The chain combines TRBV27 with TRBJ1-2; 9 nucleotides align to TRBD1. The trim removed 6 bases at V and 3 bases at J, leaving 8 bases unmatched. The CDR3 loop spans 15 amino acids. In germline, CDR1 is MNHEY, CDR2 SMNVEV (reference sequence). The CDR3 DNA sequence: TGTGCCAGCAGGTTACAGGGGGCGTCACACTATGGCTACACCTTC. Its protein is CASRLQGASHYGYTF.

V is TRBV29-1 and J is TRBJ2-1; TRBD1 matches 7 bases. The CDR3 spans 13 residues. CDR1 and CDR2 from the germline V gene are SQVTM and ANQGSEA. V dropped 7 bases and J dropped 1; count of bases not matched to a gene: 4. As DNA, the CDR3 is TGCAGCGCTAGGGGGCGTTCCTACAATGAGCAGTTCTTC. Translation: CSARGRSYNEQFF.

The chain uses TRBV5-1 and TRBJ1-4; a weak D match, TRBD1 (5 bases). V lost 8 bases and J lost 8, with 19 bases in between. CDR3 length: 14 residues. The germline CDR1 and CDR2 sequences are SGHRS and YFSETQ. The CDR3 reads CASNSGTPGEKLFF. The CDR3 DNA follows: TGCGCCAGTAACTCCGGGACCCCTGGGGAAAAACTGTTTTTT.

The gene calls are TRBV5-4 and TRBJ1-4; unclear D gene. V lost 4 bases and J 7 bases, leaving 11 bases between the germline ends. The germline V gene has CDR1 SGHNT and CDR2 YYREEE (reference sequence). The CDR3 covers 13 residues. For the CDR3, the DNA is TGTGCCAGCAGCCCCCCTAGTGGTGAAAAACTGTTTTTT. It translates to CASSPPSGEKLFF.

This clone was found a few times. CDR3 region: CASSVDQGRNSPLHF. The CDR3 DNA follows: TGTGCCAGCAGCGTAGATCAGGGGAGGAATTCACCCCTCCACTTT. V gene TRBV9 combines with J gene TRBJ1-6; TRBD1 is a possible D gene (6 bases). This CDR3 comprises 15 residues. In germline, CDR1 is SGDLS, CDR2 YYNGEE. Trimming stripped 0 bases from V and 7 bases from J, with 11 bases between.

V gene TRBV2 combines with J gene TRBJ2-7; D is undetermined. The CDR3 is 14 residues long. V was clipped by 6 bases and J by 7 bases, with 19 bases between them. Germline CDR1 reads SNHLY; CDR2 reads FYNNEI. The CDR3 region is CASSPLFPSEEQYF. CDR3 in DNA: TGTGCCAGCAGCCCACTCTTCCCTTCGGAAGAGCAGTACTTC.

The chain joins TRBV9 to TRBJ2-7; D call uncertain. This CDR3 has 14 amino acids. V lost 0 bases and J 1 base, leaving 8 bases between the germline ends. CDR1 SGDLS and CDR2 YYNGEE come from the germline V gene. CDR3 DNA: TGTGCCAGCAGCGTAGGTCCGAATTCCTACGAGCAGTACTTC. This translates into CASSVGPNSYEQYF.